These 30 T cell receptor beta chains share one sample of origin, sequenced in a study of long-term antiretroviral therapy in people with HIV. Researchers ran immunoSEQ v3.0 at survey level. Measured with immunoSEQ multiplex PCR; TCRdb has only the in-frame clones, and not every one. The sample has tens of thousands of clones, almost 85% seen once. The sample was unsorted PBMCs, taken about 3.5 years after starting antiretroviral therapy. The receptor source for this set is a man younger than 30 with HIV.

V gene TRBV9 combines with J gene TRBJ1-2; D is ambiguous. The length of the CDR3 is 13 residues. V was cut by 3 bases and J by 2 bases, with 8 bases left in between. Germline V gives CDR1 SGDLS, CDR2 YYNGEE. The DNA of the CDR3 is TGTGCCAGCAGCGAGGACTGGAACTATGGCTACACCTTC. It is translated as CASSEDWNYGYTF.

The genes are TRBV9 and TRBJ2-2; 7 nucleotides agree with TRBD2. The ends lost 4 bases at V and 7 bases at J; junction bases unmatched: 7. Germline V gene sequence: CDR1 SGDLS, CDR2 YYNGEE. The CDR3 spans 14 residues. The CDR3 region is CASSFTSEIGELFF. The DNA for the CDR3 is TGTGCCAGCAGCTTTACTAGCGAAATCGGGGAGCTGTTTTTT. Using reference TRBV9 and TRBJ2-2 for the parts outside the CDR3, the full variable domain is DSGVTQTPKHLITATGQRVTLRCSPRSGDLSVYWYQQSLDQGLQFLIQYYNGEERAKGNILERFSAQQFPDLHSELNLSSLELGDSALYFCASSFTSEIGELFFGEGSRLTVL.

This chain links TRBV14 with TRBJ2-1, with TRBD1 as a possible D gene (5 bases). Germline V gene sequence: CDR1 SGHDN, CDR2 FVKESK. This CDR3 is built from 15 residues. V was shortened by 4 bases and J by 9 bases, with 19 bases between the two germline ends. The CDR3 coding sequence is TGTGCCAGCAGCCCGCGAGGCCCATCTAGGGGTGAGCAGTTCTTC. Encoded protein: CASSPRGPSRGEQFF.

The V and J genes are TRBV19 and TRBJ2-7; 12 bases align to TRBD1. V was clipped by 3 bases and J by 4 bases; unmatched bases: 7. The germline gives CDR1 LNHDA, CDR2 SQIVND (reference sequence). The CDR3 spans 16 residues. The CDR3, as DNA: TGTGCCAGTAGTATCCACGGGACAGGGGGCTATTACGAGCAGTACTTC. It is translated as CASSIHGTGGYYEQYF.

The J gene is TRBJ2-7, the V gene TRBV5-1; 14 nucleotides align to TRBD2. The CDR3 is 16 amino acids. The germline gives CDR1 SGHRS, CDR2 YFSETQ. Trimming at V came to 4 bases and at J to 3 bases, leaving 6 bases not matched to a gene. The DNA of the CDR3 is TGCGCCAGCAGCCCAGGACTAGCGGGAGGTAGCTACGAGCAGTACTTC. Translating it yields CASSPGLAGGSYEQYF.

CDR3 loop: CASSALDRGYQPQHF. CDR3 nucleotide sequence: TGCGCCAGCAGTGCTTTGGACAGGGGGTATCAGCCCCAGCATTTT. V and J are TRBV10-1 and TRBJ1-5; 10 nucleotides align to TRBD1. The trim removed 4 bases at V and 5 bases at J, leaving 5 bases unmatched. Germline CDR1 WNHNN, CDR2 SYGVQD (reference sequence). CDR3 length equals 15 residues.

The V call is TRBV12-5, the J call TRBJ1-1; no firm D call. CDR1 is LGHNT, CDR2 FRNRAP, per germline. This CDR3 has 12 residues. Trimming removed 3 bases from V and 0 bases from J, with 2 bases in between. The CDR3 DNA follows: TGTGCTAGTGGTTTTTTGAACACTGAAGCTTTCTTT. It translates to CASGFLNTEAFF.

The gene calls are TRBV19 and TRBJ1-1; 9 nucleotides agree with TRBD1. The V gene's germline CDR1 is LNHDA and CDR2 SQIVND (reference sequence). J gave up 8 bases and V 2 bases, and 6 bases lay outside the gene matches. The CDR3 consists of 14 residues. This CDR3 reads CASSITRDRDEAFF. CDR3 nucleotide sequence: TGTGCCAGTAGTATAACCCGGGACAGGGACGAAGCTTTCTTT.

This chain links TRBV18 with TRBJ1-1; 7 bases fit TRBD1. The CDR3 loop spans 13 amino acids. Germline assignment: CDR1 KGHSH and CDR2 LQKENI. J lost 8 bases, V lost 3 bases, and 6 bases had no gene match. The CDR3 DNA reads TGTGCCAGCTCACCTAGAGACAGGGCAGAAGCTTTCTTT. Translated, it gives CASSPRDRAEAFF. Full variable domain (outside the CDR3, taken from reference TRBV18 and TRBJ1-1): NAGVMQNPRHLVRRRGQEARLRCSPMKGHSHVYWYRQLPEEGLKFMVYLQKENIIDESGMPKERFSAEFPKEGPSILRIQQVVRGDSAAYFCASSPRDRAEAFFGQGTRLTVV.

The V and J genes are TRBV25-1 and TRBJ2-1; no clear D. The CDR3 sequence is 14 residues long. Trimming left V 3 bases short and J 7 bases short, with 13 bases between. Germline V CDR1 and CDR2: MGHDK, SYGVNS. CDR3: CASSEEAGFNEQFF. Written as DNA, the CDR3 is TGTGCCAGCAGTGAGGAAGCAGGTTTTAATGAGCAGTTCTTC.

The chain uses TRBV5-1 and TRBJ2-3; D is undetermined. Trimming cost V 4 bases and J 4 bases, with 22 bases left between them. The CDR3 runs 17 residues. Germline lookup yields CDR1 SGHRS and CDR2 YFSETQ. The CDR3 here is CASSARSPSWGADTQYF. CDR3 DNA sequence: TGCGCCAGCAGCGCCCGATCTCCCTCCTGGGGTGCAGATACGCAGTATTTT. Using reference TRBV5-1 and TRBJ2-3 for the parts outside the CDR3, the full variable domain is KAGVTQTPRYLIKTRGQQVTLSCSPISGHRSVSWYQQTPGQGLQFLFEYFSETQRNKGNFPGRFSGRQFSNSRSEMNVSTLELGDSALYLCASSARSPSWGADTQYFGPGTRLTVL.

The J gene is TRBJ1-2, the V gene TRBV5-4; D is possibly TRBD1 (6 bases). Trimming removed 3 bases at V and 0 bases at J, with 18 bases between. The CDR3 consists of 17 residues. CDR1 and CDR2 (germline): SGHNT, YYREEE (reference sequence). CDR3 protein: CASSSETGTITNYGYTF. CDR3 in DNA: TGTGCCAGCAGCTCTGAAACAGGGACTATAACTAACTATGGCTACACCTTC.

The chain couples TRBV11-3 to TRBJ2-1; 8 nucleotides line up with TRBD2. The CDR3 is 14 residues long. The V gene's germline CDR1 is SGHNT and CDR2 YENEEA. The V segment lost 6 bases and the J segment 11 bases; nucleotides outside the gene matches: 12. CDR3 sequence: CASSSREGPEKQFF. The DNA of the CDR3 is TGTGCCAGCAGTTCCCGGGAGGGTCCTGAAAAGCAGTTCTTC.

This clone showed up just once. In DNA, the CDR3 is TGTGCCAGCAGTTTCCAAAACCCTGTACAGGGGAACACTGAAGCTTTCTTT. Protein: CASSFQNPVQGNTEAFF. The chain employs TRBV27 and TRBJ1-1; perhaps TRBD1 as D (6 bases). Trimming pared 3 bases from V and 1 base from J, leaving 18 bases between. The CDR3 contains 17 residues. Germline CDR1 and CDR2: MNHEY and SMNVEV (reference sequence).

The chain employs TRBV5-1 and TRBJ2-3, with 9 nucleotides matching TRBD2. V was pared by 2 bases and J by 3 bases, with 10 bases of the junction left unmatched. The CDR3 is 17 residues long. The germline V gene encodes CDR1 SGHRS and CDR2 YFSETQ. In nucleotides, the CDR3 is TGCGCCAGCAGCTTCCAGGGGTCGCGGGGGGGTACAGATACGCAGTATTTT. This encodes CASSFQGSRGGTDTQYF.

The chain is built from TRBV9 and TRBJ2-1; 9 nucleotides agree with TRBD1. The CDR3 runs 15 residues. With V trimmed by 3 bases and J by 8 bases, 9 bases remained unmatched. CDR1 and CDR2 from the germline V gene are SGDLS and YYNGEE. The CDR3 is CASSDRDRVIDEQFF. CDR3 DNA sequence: TGTGCCAGCAGCGACCGGGACAGGGTTATCGATGAGCAGTTCTTC.

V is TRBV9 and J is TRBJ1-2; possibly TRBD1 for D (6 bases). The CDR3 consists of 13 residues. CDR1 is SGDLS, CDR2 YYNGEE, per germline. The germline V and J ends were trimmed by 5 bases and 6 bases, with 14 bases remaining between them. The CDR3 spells CASREQGLHGYTF. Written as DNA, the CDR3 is TGTGCCAGCAGGGAACAGGGTCTGCATGGCTACACCTTC.

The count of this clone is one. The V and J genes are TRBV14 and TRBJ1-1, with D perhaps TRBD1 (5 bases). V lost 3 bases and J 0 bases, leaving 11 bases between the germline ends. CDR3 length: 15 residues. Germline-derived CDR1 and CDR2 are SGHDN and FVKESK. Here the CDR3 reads CASSQASGMNTEAFF. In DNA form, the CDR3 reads TGTGCCAGCAGCCAGGCCTCAGGGATGAACACTGAAGCTTTCTTT.

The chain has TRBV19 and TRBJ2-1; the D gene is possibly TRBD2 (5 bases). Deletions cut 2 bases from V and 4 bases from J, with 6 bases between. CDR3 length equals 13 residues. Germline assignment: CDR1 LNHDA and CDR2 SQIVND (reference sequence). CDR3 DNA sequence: TGTGCCAGTAGTATAACGGGGTACAATGAGCAGTTCTTC. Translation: CASSITGYNEQFF.

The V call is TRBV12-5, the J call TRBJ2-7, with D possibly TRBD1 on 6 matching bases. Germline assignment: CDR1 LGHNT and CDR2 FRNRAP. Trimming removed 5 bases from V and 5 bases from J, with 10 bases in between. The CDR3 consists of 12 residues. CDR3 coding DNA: TGTGCTAGTGGTCTCAGGGGAGACGAGCAGTACTTC. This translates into CASGLRGDEQYF.

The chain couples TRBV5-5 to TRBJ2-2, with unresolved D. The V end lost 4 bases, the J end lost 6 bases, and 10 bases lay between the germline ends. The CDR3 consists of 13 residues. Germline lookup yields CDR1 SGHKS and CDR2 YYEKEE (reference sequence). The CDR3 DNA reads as TGTGCCAGCAGCCCGTGGCAGTCCGGGGAGCTGTTTTTT. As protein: CASSPWQSGELFF.

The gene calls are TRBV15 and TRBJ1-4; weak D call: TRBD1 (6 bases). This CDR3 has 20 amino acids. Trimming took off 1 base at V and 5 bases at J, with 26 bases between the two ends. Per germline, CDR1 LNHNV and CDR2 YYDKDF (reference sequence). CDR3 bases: TGTGCCACCAGCAGAGTCGCTACCCCTCGAGAAGGACAGCAAAATGAAAAACTGTTTTTT. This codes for CATSRVATPREGQQNEKLFF.

Here the CDR3 reads CASTPRQGDLTEAFF. For the CDR3, the DNA is TGTGCCAGCACTCCTAGGCAGGGGGACTTAACTGAAGCTTTCTTT. This chain connects TRBV6-5 to TRBJ1-1, with 7 bases matching TRBD1. CDR3 size: 15 residues. The V gene end was trimmed by 7 bases and the J gene end by 5 bases; junction bases not matched to a gene: 13. Germline assignment: CDR1 MNHEY and CDR2 SVGAGI.

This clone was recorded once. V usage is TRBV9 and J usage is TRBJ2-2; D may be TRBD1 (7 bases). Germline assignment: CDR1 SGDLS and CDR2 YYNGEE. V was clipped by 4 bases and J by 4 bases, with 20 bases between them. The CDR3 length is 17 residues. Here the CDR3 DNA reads TGTGCCAGCAGCCCCCATGGTAGGCAGGGGGGCACCGGGGAGCTGTTTTTT. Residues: CASSPHGRQGGTGELFF.

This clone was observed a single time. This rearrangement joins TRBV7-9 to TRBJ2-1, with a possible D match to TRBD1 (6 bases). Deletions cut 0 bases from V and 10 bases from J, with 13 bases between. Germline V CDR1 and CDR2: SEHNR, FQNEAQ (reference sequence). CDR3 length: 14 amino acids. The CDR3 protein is CASSLALRDTEQFF. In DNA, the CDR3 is TGTGCCAGCAGCTTAGCGCTTCGGGACACAGAGCAGTTCTTC.

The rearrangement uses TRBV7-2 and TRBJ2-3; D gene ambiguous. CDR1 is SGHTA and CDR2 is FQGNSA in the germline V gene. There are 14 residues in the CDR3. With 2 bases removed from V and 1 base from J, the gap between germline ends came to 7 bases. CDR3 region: CASSLRAGTDTQYF. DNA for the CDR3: TGTGCCAGCAGCTTACGGGCAGGCACAGATACGCAGTATTTT.

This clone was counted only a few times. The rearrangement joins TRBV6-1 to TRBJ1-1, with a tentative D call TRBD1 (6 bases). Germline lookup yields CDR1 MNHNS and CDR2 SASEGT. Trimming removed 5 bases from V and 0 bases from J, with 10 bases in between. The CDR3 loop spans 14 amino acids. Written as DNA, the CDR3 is TGTGCCAGCAGTAGAGACAGGTTGAACACTGAAGCTTTCTTT. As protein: CASSRDRLNTEAFF.

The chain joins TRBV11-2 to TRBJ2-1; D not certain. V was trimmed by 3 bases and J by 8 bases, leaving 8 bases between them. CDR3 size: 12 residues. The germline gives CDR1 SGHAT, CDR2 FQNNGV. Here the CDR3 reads CASSFNVDEQFF. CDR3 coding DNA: TGTGCCAGCAGCTTTAACGTCGATGAGCAGTTCTTC.

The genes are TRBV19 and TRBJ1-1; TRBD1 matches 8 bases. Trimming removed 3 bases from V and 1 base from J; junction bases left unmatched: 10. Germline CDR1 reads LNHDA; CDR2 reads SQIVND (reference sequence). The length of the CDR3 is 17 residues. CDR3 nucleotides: TGTGCCAGTAGTATTCGATCAGGGGGCAGTCGGAACACTGAAGCTTTCTTT. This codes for CASSIRSGGSRNTEAFF. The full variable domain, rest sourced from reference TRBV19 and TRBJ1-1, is DGGITQSPKYLFRKEGQNVTLSCEQNLNHDAMYWYRQDPGQGLRLIYYSQIVNDFQKGDIAEGYSVSREKKESFPLTVTSAQKNPTAFYLCASSIRSGGSRNTEAFFGQGTRLTVV.

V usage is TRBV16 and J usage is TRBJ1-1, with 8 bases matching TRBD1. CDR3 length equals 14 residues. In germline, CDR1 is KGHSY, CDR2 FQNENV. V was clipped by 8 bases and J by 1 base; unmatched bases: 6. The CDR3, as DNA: TGTGCCAGCGGCTTGGGACAGGAGAACACTGAAGCTTTCTTT. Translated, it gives CASGLGQENTEAFF.